Below are 24 T cell receptor beta chains sequenced from a single sample in a study of cytomegalovirus exposure and HLA in healthy donors. The table came from immunoSEQ multiplex PCR; TCRdb's copy has only in-frame clones and leaves some out. This table holds under 250,000 clones, about three quarters found once. The specimen was PBMCs. Source of these receptors: a woman in her twenties or thirties in good health and CMV-seronegative.

The chain employs TRBV5-1 and TRBJ2-6, with 9 bases fitting TRBD2. CDR1 SGHRS and CDR2 YFSETQ come from the germline V gene. The CDR3 totals 17 residues. J lost 1 base, V lost 4 bases, and 6 bases had no gene match. DNA of the CDR3: TGCGCCAGCAGCACGCGGACTAGCGTTTCTGGGGCCAACGTCCTGACTTTC. This encodes CASSTRTSVSGANVLTF.

This clone was detected only a few times. V gene TRBV9 combines with J gene TRBJ1-2, with D possibly TRBD1 on 5 matching bases. The CDR3 has 15 residues. CDR1 is SGDLS and CDR2 is YYNGEE in the germline V gene. Deletions cut 0 bases from V and 2 bases from J, with 11 bases between. The DNA for the CDR3 is TGTGCCAGCAGCGTAGACTTTAGGGGAAACTATGGCTACACCTTC. It codes for CASSVDFRGNYGYTF.

The J gene is TRBJ2-2, the V gene TRBV9, with 7 bases matching TRBD2. CDR1 and CDR2 from the germline V gene are SGDLS and YYNGEE. The CDR3 totals 16 residues. V was pared by 0 bases and J by 2 bases, with 4 bases of the junction left unmatched. The CDR3 DNA reads as TGTGCCAGCAGCGTAGGGGCTAGCGGAAACACCGGGGAGCTGTTTTTT. As protein: CASSVGASGNTGELFF.

The V and J genes are TRBV15 and TRBJ2-5; the match to TRBD2 covers 15 bases. CDR1 and CDR2 from the germline V gene are LNHNV and YYDKDF (reference sequence). Losses at the gene ends were 0 bases for V and 4 bases for J; bases not matched to a gene: 9. This CDR3 region has 19 residues. The CDR3 region is CATSREPPGLAGGRETQYF. CDR3 DNA: TGTGCCACCAGCAGAGAACCCCCAGGACTAGCGGGGGGGCGAGAGACCCAGTACTTC.

J is TRBJ1-1 and V is TRBV5-4; TRBD1 aligns across 9 bases. CDR3 length equals 15 residues. Germline loops: CDR1 SGHNT, CDR2 YYREEE (reference sequence). J lost 4 bases, V lost 4 bases, and 8 bases had no gene match. The CDR3 bases are TGTGCCAGCAGCGGGGGACAGGGTAGGGGCACTGAAGCTTTCTTT. This codes for CASSGGQGRGTEAFF.

This chain connects TRBV9 to TRBJ2-3; 8 nucleotides align to TRBD2. V dropped 0 bases and J dropped 5; count of bases not matched to a gene: 8. Germline V gene data show CDR1 as SGDLS and CDR2 as YYNGEE. The CDR3 runs 16 residues. The DNA for the CDR3 is TGTGCCAGCAGCGTAGCGCGGGGGGAAACACTAGATACGCAGTATTTT. Amino acids: CASSVARGETLDTQYF.

V gene TRBV19 combines with J gene TRBJ1-5; 7 nucleotides line up with TRBD1. The CDR3 is made up of 14 amino acids. Germline V CDR1 and CDR2: LNHDA, SQIVND (reference sequence). The V segment lost 10 bases and the J segment 6 bases; nucleotides outside the gene matches: 12. The CDR3 region is CATLGAGGFQPQHF. Written as DNA, the CDR3 is TGTGCCACCCTGGGGGCAGGGGGTTTTCAGCCCCAGCATTTT.

This rearrangement joins TRBV25-1 to TRBJ1-3; 10 bases match TRBD1. Germline V lookup: CDR1 MGHDK, CDR2 SYGVNS. The CDR3 runs 16 residues. Germline trimming cut 4 bases from V and 4 bases from J; bases unmatched to any gene: 7. CDR3 bases: TGTGCCAGCAGTGCCCTGACAGGGGGCGCAGGAAACACCATATATTTT. This sequence encodes CASSALTGGAGNTIYF.

This clone has only one observation. The chain couples TRBV5-4 to TRBJ1-2, with 9 bases fitting TRBD1. This CDR3 is 13 amino acids long. The ends lost 5 bases at V and 6 bases at J; junction bases unmatched: 5. Germline CDR1 reads SGHNT; CDR2 reads YYREEE (reference sequence). This CDR3 is CASRHRDRDGYTF. The CDR3 DNA sequence: TGTGCCAGCAGACACCGGGACAGGGATGGCTACACCTTC.

The V gene is TRBV2, the J gene TRBJ1-2; 7 bases fit TRBD1. Per germline, CDR1 SNHLY and CDR2 FYNNEI. The V segment lost 4 bases and the J segment 2 bases; nucleotides outside the gene matches: 1. CDR3 length: 13 amino acids. The CDR3 sequence is CASSGDSNYGYTF. The CDR3 DNA sequence: TGTGCCAGCAGTGGGGACAGCAACTATGGCTACACCTTC.

The rearrangement joins TRBV4-1 to TRBJ2-7; perhaps TRBD2 as D (6 bases). V was trimmed by 2 bases and J by 5 bases, leaving 19 bases between them. Germline CDR1 MGHRA, CDR2 YSYEKL. The CDR3 totals 16 residues. CDR3 loop: CASSQFSLLTGDEQYF. The CDR3 DNA reads as TGCGCCAGCAGCCAATTCTCTCTTCTTACGGGGGACGAGCAGTACTTC.

This clone was seen only once. The J gene is TRBJ1-3, the V gene TRBV28; 11 bases line up with TRBD1. CDR1 MDHEN and CDR2 SYDVKM come from the germline V gene. The trim removed 2 bases at V and 5 bases at J, leaving 5 bases unmatched. This CDR3 region has 16 residues. The CDR3 nucleotides are TGTGCCAGCAGTTTACCTGGGACAGGGGGAAGAAACACCATATATTTT. Protein sequence: CASSLPGTGGRNTIYF. The full variable domain, rest sourced from reference TRBV28 and TRBJ1-3, is DVKVTQSSRYLVKRTGEKVFLECVQDMDHENMFWYRQDPGLGLRLIYFSYDVKMKEKGDIPEGYSVSREKKERFSLILESASTNQTSMYLCASSLPGTGGRNTIYFGEGSWLTVV.

The genes are TRBV6-5 and TRBJ2-2; D is uncertain. The V and J ends lost 2 bases and 6 bases respectively, with 10 bases between them. The CDR3 is made up of 14 amino acids. Germline CDR1 is MNHEY and CDR2 is SVGAGI. In nucleotides, the CDR3 is TGTGCCAGCAGTTACGATAATAGCCCCGGGGAGCTGTTTTTT. Translated, it gives CASSYDNSPGELFF.

This chain connects TRBV18 to TRBJ2-2, with a tentative D call TRBD2 (5 bases). Germline CDR1 and CDR2: KGHSH and LQKENI. This CDR3 spans 15 amino acids. Trimming took 2 bases from V and 7 from J, leaving 14 bases between them. CDR3 loop: CASSPSVNDYGELFF. CDR3 nucleotides: TGTGCCAGCTCACCATCGGTGAACGACTACGGGGAGCTGTTTTTT.

The chain combines TRBV7-9 with TRBJ2-3, with 11 bases matching TRBD2. CDR1 SEHNR and CDR2 FQNEAQ come from the germline V gene (reference sequence). Germline trimming cut 5 bases from V and 0 bases from J; bases unmatched to any gene: 4. CDR3 length: 16 amino acids. The CDR3 bases are TGTGCCAGCAGCCCGTGGACTAGCGGGAGCACAGATACGCAGTATTTT. This translates into CASSPWTSGSTDTQYF.

The chain carries TRBV4-1 and TRBJ2-3; TRBD1 aligns across 8 bases. The trim removed 0 bases at V and 4 bases at J, leaving 6 bases unmatched. The CDR3 loop spans 16 amino acids. Germline V gives CDR1 MGHRA, CDR2 YSYEKL. The CDR3 region has the DNA TGCGCCAGCAGCCAAGAGGGGACAGGCACCGCAGATACGCAGTATTTT. It encodes CASSQEGTGTADTQYF.

A single count supports this clone. The V gene is TRBV15, the J gene TRBJ2-1, with TRBD1 identical over 9 bases. The CDR3 sequence is 14 residues long. CDR1 is LNHNV and CDR2 is YYDKDF in the germline V gene (reference sequence). Germline trimming cut 2 bases from V and 6 bases from J; bases unmatched to any gene: 2. This CDR3 reads CATSRPTGGNEQFF. The DNA for the CDR3 is TGTGCCACCAGCAGACCGACAGGGGGCAATGAGCAGTTCTTC.

J is TRBJ2-7 and V is TRBV5-1; 11 positions agree with TRBD1. There are 15 residues in the CDR3. V shed 3 bases, J shed 2 bases, and the junction held 4 bases outside the gene matches. Germline loops: CDR1 SGHRS, CDR2 YFSETQ. This CDR3 is CASSWGTGGPYEQYF. The CDR3 region has the DNA TGCGCCAGCAGCTGGGGGACAGGGGGTCCCTACGAGCAGTACTTC.

This clone was picked up one time. The chain recombines TRBV9 with TRBJ2-3; 7 bases line up with TRBD1. V lost 4 bases, J lost 4 bases, and 6 bases stayed unmatched. Germline CDR1 and CDR2: SGDLS and YYNGEE. The CDR3 totals 14 residues. CDR3 in DNA: TGTGCCAGCAGCCCGACAGGGACCTCAGATACGCAGTATTTT. Protein sequence: CASSPTGTSDTQYF.

CDR3 DNA sequence: TGTGCCAGCAGCCTTAGGACAGGGTTCTCTGAAGCTTTCTTT. This gives the protein CASSLRTGFSEAFF. This sequence joins TRBV7-9 and TRBJ1-1, with TRBD1 matching over 8 bases. The CDR3 has 14 amino acids. Trimming cost V 5 bases and J 6 bases; bases outside gene matches: 8. The V gene's germline CDR1 is SEHNR and CDR2 FQNEAQ (reference sequence).

This rearrangement joins TRBV6-1 to TRBJ1-1; TRBD1 might be the D (5 bases). This CDR3 is 13 amino acids long. The germline V gene has CDR1 MNHNS and CDR2 SASEGT. With 7 bases removed from V and 4 bases from J, the gap between germline ends came to 13 bases. CDR3 protein: CASTPRGSTEAFF. As DNA, the CDR3 is TGTGCCAGCACCCCCCGGGGGAGCACTGAAGCTTTCTTT.

The chain is built from TRBV7-9 and TRBJ1-5; 7 nucleotides align to TRBD1. This CDR3 spans 15 amino acids. Germline V CDR1 and CDR2: SEHNR, FQNEAQ (reference sequence). Germline trimming cut 4 bases from V and 2 bases from J; bases unmatched to any gene: 5. DNA for the CDR3: TGTGCCAGCAGCTCCGCTCAGGGGGGCAATCAGCCCCAGCATTTT. It translates to CASSSAQGGNQPQHF.

This clone came up once. The CDR3 DNA follows: TGCGCCAGCAGCTTGGCCAACAACTGGGGGGTGGCCTACGAGCAGTACTTC. Its translation is CASSLANNWGVAYEQYF. The chain employs TRBV5-1 and TRBJ2-7, with a possible D match to TRBD2 (6 bases). V was clipped by 0 bases and J by 2 bases, with 18 bases between them. CDR1 is SGHRS and CDR2 is YFSETQ in the germline V gene. The CDR3 is 17 amino acids.

With respect to this clone: Other DNA sequences from this sample encode an identical CDR3 as well. CDR3 nucleotide sequence: TGCGCCAGCAGCTTGGATGGTCAGGCCAATCAGCCCCAGCATTTT. Amino acids: CASSLDGQANQPQHF. The chain recombines TRBV5-1 with TRBJ1-5; no clear D gene. The V gene lost 0 bases and the J gene lost 3 bases, with 10 bases spanning the gap. Germline CDR1 SGHRS, CDR2 YFSETQ. This CDR3 is built from 15 residues.